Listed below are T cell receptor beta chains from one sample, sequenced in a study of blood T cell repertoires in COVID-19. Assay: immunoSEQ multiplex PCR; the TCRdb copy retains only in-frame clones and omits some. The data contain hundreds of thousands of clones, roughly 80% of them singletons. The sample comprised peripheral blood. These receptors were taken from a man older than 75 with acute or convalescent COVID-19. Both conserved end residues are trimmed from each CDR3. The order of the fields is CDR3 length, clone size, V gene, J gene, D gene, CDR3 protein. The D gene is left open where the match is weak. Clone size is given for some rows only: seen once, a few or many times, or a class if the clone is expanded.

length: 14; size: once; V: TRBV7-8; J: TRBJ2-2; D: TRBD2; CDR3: ASSFLAGGGTGELF
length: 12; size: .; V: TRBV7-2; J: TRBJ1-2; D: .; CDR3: ASSLGFEGVGYT
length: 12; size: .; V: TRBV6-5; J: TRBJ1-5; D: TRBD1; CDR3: ASSYSRGHQPQH
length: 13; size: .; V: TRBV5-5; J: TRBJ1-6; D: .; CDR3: ASSRTGTYNSPLH
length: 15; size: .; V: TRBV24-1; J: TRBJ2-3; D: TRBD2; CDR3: ATSDPGLAGGQDTQY
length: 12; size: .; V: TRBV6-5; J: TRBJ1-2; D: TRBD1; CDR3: ASSYQGAGDGYT
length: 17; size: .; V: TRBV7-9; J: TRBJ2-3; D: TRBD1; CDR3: ASRAFPRGRSGGTDTQY
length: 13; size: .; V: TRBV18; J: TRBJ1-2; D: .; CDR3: ASSPQAGPNYGYT
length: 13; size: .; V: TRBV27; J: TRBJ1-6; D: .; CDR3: ASSFPPGLQSPLH
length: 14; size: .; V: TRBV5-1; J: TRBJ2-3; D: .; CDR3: ASSLEGATGTDTQY
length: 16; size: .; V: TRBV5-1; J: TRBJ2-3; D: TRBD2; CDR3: ASSRRASGGAVTDTQY
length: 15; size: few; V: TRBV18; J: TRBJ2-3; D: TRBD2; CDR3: ASSRAASGSVTDTQY
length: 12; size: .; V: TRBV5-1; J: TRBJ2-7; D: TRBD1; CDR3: ASRPTGAHHEQY
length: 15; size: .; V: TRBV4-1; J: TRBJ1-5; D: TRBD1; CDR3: ASSQDTRTGGYQPQH
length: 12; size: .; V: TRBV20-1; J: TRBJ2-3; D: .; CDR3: SASKSAGTDTQY
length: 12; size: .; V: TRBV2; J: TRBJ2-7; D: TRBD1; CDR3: ASTDRGGSYEQY
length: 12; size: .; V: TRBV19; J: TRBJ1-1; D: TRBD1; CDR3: ASSFQGASTEAF
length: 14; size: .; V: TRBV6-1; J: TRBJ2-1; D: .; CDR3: ASSEAPGVPYNEQF
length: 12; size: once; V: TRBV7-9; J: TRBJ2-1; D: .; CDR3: ASSLKRVYNEQF
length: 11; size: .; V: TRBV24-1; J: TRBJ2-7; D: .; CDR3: ATGDSVSYEQY
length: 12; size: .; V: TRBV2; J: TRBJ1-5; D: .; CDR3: ASSERYSNQPQH
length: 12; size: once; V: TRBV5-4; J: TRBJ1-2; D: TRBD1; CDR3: ASSGGQGIRGYT
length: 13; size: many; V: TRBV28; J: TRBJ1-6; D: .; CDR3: ASRPLNSYNSPLH
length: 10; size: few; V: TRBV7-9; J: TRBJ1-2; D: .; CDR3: ASSRDWVGYT
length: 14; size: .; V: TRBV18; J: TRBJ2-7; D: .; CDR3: ASSPSVTGSSYEQY
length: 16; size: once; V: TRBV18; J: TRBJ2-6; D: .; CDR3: ASSPPGFALSGANVLT
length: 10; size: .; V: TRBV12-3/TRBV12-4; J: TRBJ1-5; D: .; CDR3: ASSPSSQPQH
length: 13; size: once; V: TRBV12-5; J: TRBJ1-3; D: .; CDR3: ASGLVMGAGNTIY
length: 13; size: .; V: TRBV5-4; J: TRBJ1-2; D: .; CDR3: ASSLSGDGKYGYT
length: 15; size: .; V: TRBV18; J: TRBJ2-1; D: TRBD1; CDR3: ASSPLGGTGYSNEQF
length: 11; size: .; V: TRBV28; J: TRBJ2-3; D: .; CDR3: ASSAPPGDTQY
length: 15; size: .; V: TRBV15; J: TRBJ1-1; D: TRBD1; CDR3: ATSGNRDRGLLTEAF
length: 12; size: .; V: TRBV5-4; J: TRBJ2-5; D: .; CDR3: ASSLELEAGTQY
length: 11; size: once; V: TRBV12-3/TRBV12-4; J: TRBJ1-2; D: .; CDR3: ASRVTANYGYT
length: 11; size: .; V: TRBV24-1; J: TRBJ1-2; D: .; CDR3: ATRGAANYGYT
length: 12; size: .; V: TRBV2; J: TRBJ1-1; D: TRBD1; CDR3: ASSDRGRNTEAF
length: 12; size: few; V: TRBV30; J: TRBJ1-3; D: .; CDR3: AWSVLGLRNTIY
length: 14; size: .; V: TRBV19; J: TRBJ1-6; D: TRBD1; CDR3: ASSFNRGVDNSPLH
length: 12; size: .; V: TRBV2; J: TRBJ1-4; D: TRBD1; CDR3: ASTRDRADEKLF
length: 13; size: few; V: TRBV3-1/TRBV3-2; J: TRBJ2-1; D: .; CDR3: ASSPQEGPYNEQF
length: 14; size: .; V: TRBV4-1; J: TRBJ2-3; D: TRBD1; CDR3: ASSQPYRGQADTQY
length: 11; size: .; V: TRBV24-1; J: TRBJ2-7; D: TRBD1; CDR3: ATSDYDRGEQY
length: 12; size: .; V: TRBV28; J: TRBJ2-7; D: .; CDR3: ASSLSGINYEQY
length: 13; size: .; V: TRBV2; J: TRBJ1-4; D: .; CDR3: ASSRDMITNEKLF
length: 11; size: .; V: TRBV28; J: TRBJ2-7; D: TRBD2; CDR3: ASSRAGGYEQY
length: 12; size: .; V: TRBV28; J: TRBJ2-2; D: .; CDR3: AAETAFNTGELF
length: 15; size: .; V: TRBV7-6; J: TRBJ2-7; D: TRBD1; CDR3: ASSLAQFGTGNNEQY
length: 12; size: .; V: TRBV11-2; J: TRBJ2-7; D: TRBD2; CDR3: ASTVRGGPYEQY
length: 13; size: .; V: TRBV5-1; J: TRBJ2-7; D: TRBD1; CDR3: ASSRGTGHTYEQY
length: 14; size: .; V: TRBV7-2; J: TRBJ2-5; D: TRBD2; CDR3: ASSLARGLAQETQY
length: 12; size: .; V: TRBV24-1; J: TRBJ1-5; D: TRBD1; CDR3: ATGQGVTYQPQH
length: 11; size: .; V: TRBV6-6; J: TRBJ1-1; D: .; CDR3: ASSIQGKTEAF
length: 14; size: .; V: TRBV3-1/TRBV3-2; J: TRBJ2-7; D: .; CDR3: ASSQDMGGTPYEQY
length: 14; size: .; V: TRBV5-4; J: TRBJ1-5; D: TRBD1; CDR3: ASSSGGGQVNQPQH
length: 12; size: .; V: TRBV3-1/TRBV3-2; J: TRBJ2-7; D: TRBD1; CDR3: ASSPGTVRYEQY